What follows are 13 T cell receptor beta chains derived from one specimen sequenced in a study of regulatory T cells in long-lasting Graves disease. According to the study, TCR beta libraries were built with iRepertoire HTBI primers and CDR3-region Arm-PCR. TCRdb called the multiplex PCR reads again in MiXCR, with one record for every CDR3 protein. The data hold about 400,000 distinct CDR3 sequences, with about a sixth observed a single time. Time point described: newly diagnosed GD, antithyroid drugs for less than 3 months. After RNA was extracted from PBMCs, the TCR library was made from it. The specimen was peripheral blood mononuclear cells (PBMCs), collected at new diagnosis, from a patient treated with antithyroid drugs. The receptors were sampled from a female donor with Graves disease.

A single count supports this clonotype. The J gene is TRBJ2-7, the V gene TRBV2; TRBD1 aligns across 10 bases. The CDR3 contains 15 residues. The germline V gene has CDR1 SNHLY and CDR2 FYNNEI. V dropped 7 bases and J dropped 2; count of bases not matched to a gene: 8. CDR3 in amino acids: CASTNPGQGTYEQYF. The DNA for the CDR3 is TGTGCCAGCACTAATCCGGGACAGGGGACCTACGAGCAGTACTTC.

The rearrangement joins TRBV7-9 to TRBJ2-1, with D maybe TRBD1 (5 bases). Germline V gene sequence: CDR1 SEHNR, CDR2 FQNEAQ (reference sequence). V was cut by 5 bases and J by 0 bases, with 23 bases left in between. This CDR3 is 19 amino acids long. This chain's CDR3 is CASSPPLVTELDSYNEQFF. In DNA form, the CDR3 reads TGTGCCAGCAGCCCCCCTCTAGTGACAGAGCTAGACTCCTACAATGAGCAGTTCTTC.

In its sample, this clonotype was seen many times. The rearrangement joins TRBV4-1 to TRBJ1-1, with TRBD1 matching over 8 bases. Germline V gene data show CDR1 as MGHRA and CDR2 as YSYEKL. The length of the CDR3 is 15 residues. The ends lost 1 base at V and 10 bases at J; junction bases unmatched: 11. The CDR3 DNA is TGCGCCAGCAGCCAAGTGGGACAGGTTGGACCGCCAGCTTTCTTT. This sequence encodes CASSQVGQVGPPAFF.

This clonotype was observed many times. The rearrangement links TRBV2 to TRBJ1-1; the D is unclear. Trimming stripped 2 bases from V and 7 bases from J, with 14 bases between. CDR1 SNHLY and CDR2 FYNNEI come from the germline V gene. This CDR3 is built from 14 residues. The DNA for the CDR3 is TGTGCCAGCAGTGAAAAAAGCCATTGGGGTGAAGCTTTCTTT. Translating gives CASSEKSHWGEAFF.

The sample holds a few counts of this clonotype. The chain has TRBV12-3 or TRBV12-4 and TRBJ1-2, with 11 bases fitting TRBD1. Trimming removed 6 bases from V and 1 base from J; junction bases left unmatched: 4. This CDR3 spans 15 amino acids. The DNA for the CDR3 is TGTGCCAGCAGGTCAGGGACAGGGGGTAACTATGGCTACACCTTC. This gives the protein CASRSGTGGNYGYTF.

The V call is TRBV30, the J call TRBJ1-3, with D perhaps TRBD1 (5 bases). The CDR3 is 10 amino acids. CDR1 and CDR2 from the germline V gene are GTSNPN and SVGIG (reference sequence). In DNA, the CDR3 is TGTGCGGAGGGGGGAAACACCATATATTTT. As protein: CAEGGNTIYF.

Of note for this clonotype: This sequence may be a read error, since a much larger clone differs from it by one base. The chain is built from TRBV2 and TRBJ2-7; TRBD2 is a possible D gene (7 bases). This CDR3 region has 14 residues. V shed 6 bases and J shed 7 bases, with 19 bases lying between them. Germline V gene lookup returns CDR1 SNHLY and CDR2 FYNNEI. The CDR3 nucleotides are TGTGCCAGCAGGGGCGGGGGCTCCTACAATGAGCAGTACTTC. This gives the protein CASRGGGSYNEQYF.

This clonotype was seen many times. This chain uses TRBV20-1 with TRBJ2-7, with D unclear. CDR1 and CDR2 (germline): DFQATT, SNEGSKA (reference sequence). Between the trimmed V and J ends, which lost 3 bases and 4 bases, there was a span of 10 bases. The CDR3 extends over 12 amino acids. In nucleotides, the CDR3 is TGCAGTGCTAGGGACCAACAGTACGAGCAGTACTTC. Translation: CSARDQQYEQYF.

The chain is built from TRBV12-3 or TRBV12-4 and TRBJ2-2; D is ambiguous. The CDR3 extends over 13 amino acids. Trimming removed 7 bases at V and 6 bases at J, with 12 bases between. CDR3 amino acids: CASTTNRPGELFF. Here the CDR3 DNA reads TGTGCCAGCACCACCAATCGGCCCGGGGAGCTGTTTTTT.

This clonotype has at least ten counts. The chain links TRBV20-1 to TRBJ2-2; D is unclear. The CDR3 is 14 residues long. Looked up from germline, CDR1 is DFQATT and CDR2 is SNEGSKA (reference sequence). Trimming stripped 6 bases from V and 6 bases from J, with 17 bases between. The CDR3, as DNA: TGCAGTGCCGCCCCATACATTAAGGCCGGGGAGCTGTTTTTT. Amino acids: CSAAPYIKAGELFF.

This clonotype was counted many times. This chain uses TRBV3-1 with TRBJ2-1; tentatively, D is TRBD2 (5 bases). Trimming removed 0 bases from V and 6 bases from J, with 6 bases in between. The CDR3 is 13 residues long. From germline, CDR1 is LGHDT and CDR2 YNNKEL (reference sequence). The CDR3 nucleotides are TGTGCCAGCAGCCAAGACGAGGGCAATGAGCAGTTCTTC. It is translated as CASSQDEGNEQFF.

The chain carries TRBV12-3 or TRBV12-4 and TRBJ2-5; no firm D call. The CDR3 is made up of 17 amino acids. Trimming pared 3 bases from V and 1 base from J, leaving 18 bases between. The CDR3 here is CASSFSPTRRTQETQYF. The CDR3 coding sequence is TGTGCCAGCAGTTTTTCCCCTACCAGACGGACCCAAGAGACCCAGTACTTC.

In this sample, this clonotype turned up many times. The V call is TRBV6-1, the J call TRBJ2-5; maybe TRBD1 (6 bases). Germline V gives CDR1 MNHNS, CDR2 SASEGT. This CDR3 comprises 13 residues. The germline V and J ends were trimmed by 6 bases and 1 base, with 9 bases remaining between them. Here the CDR3 DNA reads TGTGCCAGCAGGACAGGACTCCAAGAGACCCAGTACTTC. This translates into CASRTGLQETQYF.